The 3 T cell receptor beta chains in this list originate from one sample, sequenced in a study of technical replicates of blood from four donors. Only in-frame clones appear in the TCRdb table, and some are missing; sequencing was by immunoSEQ multiplex PCR. Here the sample spans 55,000 to 75,000 clones, approximately 87% being singletons. Sequencing input: PBMCs. The receptors here all came from a human donor in good health. Some clones in this sample may be carry-over from other donors' samples.

The chain combines TRBV6-6 with TRBJ2-5; TRBD2 agrees at 8 bases. J gave up 5 bases and V 5 bases, and 7 bases lay outside the gene matches. CDR3 length equals 14 residues. Germline values: CDR1 MNHNY, CDR2 SVGAGI (reference sequence). CDR3: CASSPGGGRETQYF. In DNA form, the CDR3 reads TGTGCCAGCAGTCCCGGGGGGGGCCGGGAGACCCAGTACTTC.

The rearrangement joins TRBV7-8 to TRBJ2-5; the D gene is possibly TRBD2 (5 bases). Germline CDR1 reads SGHVS; CDR2 reads FQNEAQ. V gave up 1 base and J gave up 3 bases, with 6 bases separating them. This CDR3 comprises 13 residues. CDR3 region: CASSLGGEETQYF. CDR3 coding DNA: TGTGCCAGCAGCTTAGGGGGAGAAGAGACCCAGTACTTC.

This clone has a single count. This sequence joins TRBV10-3 and TRBJ2-7; possibly TRBD2 for D (6 bases). The CDR3 runs to 16 residues. V was trimmed by 5 bases and J by 0 bases, leaving 17 bases between them. Germline CDR1 is ENHRY and CDR2 is SYGVKD. The DNA for the CDR3 is TGTGCCATCAGTACCACCGGGACTGGCCTCTCCTACGAGCAGTACTTC. Residues: CAISTTGTGLSYEQYF.